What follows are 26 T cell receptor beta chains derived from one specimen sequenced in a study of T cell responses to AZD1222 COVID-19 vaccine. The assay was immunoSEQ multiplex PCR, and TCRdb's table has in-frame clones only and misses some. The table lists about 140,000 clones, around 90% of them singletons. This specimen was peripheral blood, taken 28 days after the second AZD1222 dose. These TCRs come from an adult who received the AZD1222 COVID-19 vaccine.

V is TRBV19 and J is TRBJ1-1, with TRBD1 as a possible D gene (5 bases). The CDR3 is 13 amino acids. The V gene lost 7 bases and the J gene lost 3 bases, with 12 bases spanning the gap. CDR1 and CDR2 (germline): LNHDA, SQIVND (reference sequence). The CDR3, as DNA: TGTGCCAGTAAGAGGGACGGATACACTGAAGCTTTCTTT. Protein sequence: CASKRDGYTEAFF. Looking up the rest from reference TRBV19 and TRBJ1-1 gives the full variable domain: DGGITQSPKYLFRKEGQNVTLSCEQNLNHDAMYWYRQDPGQGLRLIYYSQIVNDFQKGDIAEGYSVSREKKESFPLTVTSAQKNPTAFYLCASKRDGYTEAFFGQGTRLTVV.

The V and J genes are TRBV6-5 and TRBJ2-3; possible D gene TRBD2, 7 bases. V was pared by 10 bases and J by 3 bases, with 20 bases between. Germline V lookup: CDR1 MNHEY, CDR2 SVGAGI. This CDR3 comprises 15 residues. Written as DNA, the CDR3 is TGTGCCATCCGTGGGGGGCGGGGGATAACAGATACGCAGTATTTT. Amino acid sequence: CAIRGGRGITDTQYF.

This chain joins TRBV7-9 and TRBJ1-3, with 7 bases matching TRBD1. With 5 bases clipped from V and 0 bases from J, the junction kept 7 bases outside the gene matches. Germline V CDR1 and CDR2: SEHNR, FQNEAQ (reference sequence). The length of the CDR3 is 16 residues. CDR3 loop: CASSPRGANSGNTIYF. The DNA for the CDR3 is TGTGCCAGCAGCCCCAGGGGGGCCAACTCTGGAAACACCATATATTTT.

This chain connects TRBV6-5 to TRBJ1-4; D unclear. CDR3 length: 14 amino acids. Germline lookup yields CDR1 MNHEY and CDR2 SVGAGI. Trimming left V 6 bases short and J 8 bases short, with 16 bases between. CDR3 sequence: CASRATVGREKLFF. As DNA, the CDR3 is TGTGCCAGCAGGGCGACGGTCGGACGGGAAAAACTGTTTTTT.

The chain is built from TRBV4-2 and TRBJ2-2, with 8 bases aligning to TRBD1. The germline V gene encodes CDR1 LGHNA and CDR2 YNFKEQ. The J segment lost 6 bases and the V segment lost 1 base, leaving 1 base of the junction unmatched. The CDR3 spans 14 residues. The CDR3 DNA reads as TGTGCCAGCAGCCAAGTGACAGGGGCCGGGGAGCTGTTTTTT. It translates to CASSQVTGAGELFF.

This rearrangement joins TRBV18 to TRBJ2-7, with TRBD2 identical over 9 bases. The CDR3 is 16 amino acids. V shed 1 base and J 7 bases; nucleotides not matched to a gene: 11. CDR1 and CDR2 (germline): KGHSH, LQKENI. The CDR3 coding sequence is TGTGCCAGCTCACCACAGGCTAGCGGGATCCACCAGGAGCAGTACTTC. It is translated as CASSPQASGIHQEQYF.

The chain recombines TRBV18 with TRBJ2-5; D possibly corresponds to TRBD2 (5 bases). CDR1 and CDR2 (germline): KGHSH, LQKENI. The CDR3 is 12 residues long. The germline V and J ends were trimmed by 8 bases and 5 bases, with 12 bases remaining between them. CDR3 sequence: CASAEQRETQYF. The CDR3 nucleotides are TGTGCCAGCGCGGAACAGCGGGAGACCCAGTACTTC.

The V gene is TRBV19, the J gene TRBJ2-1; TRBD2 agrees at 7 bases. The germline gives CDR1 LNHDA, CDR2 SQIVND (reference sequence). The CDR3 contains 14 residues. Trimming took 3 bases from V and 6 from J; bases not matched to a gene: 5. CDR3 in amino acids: CASSMRETVNEQFF. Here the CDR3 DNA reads TGTGCCAGTAGTATGCGGGAGACCGTCAATGAGCAGTTCTTC.

CDR3 region: CAISPTGPQFGNTIYF. CDR3 bases: TGTGCCATCAGTCCCACAGGGCCCCAGTTTGGAAACACCATATATTTT. The chain couples TRBV10-3 to TRBJ1-3, with D possibly TRBD1 on 6 matching bases. The CDR3 consists of 16 residues. V shed 5 bases and J shed 3 bases, with 17 bases lying between them. Germline CDR1 is ENHRY and CDR2 is SYGVKD.

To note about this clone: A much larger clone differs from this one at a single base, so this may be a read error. In DNA, the CDR3 is TGTGCCAGCAGATTAGAGACCCAGTACTTC. This translates into CASRLETQYF. V gene TRBV6-5 combines with J gene TRBJ2-5; D unresolved. This CDR3 contains 10 residues. Germline V CDR1 and CDR2: MNHEY, SVGAGI. Trimming took 6 bases from V and 4 from J, leaving 3 bases between them.

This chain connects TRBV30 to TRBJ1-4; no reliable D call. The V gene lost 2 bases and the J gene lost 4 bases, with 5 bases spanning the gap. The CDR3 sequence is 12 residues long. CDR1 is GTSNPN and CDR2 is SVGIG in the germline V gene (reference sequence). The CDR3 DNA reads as TGTGCCTGGAGTCGGTTTAATGAAAAACTGTTTTTT. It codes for CAWSRFNEKLFF.

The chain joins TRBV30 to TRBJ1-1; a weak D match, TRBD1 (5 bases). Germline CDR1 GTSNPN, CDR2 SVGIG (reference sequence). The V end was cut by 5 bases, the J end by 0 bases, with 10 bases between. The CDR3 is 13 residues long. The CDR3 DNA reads TGTGCCTGGGCCCAGACAGTGAACACTGAAGCTTTCTTT. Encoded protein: CAWAQTVNTEAFF.

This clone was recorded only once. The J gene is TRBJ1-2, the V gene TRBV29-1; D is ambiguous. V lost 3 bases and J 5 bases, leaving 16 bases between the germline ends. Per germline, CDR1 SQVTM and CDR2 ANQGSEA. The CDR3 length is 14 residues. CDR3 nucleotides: TGCAGCGTTGACAGCATCACAACTTCATATGGCTACACCTTC. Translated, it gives CSVDSITTSYGYTF. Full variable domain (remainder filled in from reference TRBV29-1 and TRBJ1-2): SAVISQKPSRDICQRGTSLTIQCQVDSQVTMMFWYRQQPGQSLTLIATANQGSEATYESGFVIDKFPISRPNLTFSTLTVSNMSPEDSSIYLCSVDSITTSYGYTFGSGTRLTVV.

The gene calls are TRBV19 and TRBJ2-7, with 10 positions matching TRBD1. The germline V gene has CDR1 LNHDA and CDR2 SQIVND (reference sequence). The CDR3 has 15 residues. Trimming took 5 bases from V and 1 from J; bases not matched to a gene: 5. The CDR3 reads CASSAGTGDSYEQYF. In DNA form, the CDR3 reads TGTGCCAGTAGTGCCGGGACAGGGGATTCCTACGAGCAGTACTTC.

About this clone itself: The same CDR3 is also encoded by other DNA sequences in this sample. The DNA for the CDR3 is TGCGCCAGCAGCTTGGCCGGGGGTAGCACAGATACGCAGTATTTT. This sequence encodes CASSLAGGSTDTQYF. The chain joins TRBV5-1 to TRBJ2-3; tentative D call: TRBD2 (6 bases). V shed 0 bases and J shed 0 bases, with 8 bases lying between them. The CDR3 covers 15 residues. Germline loops: CDR1 SGHRS, CDR2 YFSETQ. Supplemented by reference TRBV5-1 and TRBJ2-3, the full variable domain reads KAGVTQTPRYLIKTRGQQVTLSCSPISGHRSVSWYQQTPGQGLQFLFEYFSETQRNKGNFPGRFSGRQFSNSRSEMNVSTLELGDSALYLCASSLAGGSTDTQYFGPGTRLTVL.

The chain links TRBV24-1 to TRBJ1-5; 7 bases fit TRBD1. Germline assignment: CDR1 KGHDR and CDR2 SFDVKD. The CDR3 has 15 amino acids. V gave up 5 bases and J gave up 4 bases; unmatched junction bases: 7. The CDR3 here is CATSGRQGGNQPQHF. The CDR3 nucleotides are TGTGCCACCAGTGGAAGACAGGGCGGGAATCAGCCCCAGCATTTT.

CDR3 amino acids: CAWSPPNTGELFF. The CDR3 nucleotides read TGTGCCTGGAGTCCCCCGAACACCGGGGAGCTGTTTTTT. The chain combines TRBV30 with TRBJ2-2, with D uncertain. V was cut by 2 bases and J by 0 bases, with 4 bases left in between. The CDR3 extends over 13 amino acids. The germline CDR1 and CDR2 sequences are GTSNPN and SVGIG (reference sequence). Based on the CDR3 plus reference TRBV30 and TRBJ2-2, the full variable domain is SQTIHQWPATLVQPVGSPLSLECTVEGTSNPNLYWYRQAAGRGLQLLFYSVGIGQISSEVPQNLSASRPQDRQFILSSKKLLLSDSGFYLCAWSPPNTGELFFGEGSRLTVL.

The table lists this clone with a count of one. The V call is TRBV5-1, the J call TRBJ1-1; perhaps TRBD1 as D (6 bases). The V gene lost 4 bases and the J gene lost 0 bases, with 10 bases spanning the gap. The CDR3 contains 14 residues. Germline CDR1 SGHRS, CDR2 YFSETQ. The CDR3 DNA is TGCGCCAGCAGCCAGGGGTTTTTGAACACTGAAGCTTTCTTT. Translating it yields CASSQGFLNTEAFF. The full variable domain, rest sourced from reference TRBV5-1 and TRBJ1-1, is KAGVTQTPRYLIKTRGQQVTLSCSPISGHRSVSWYQQTPGQGLQFLFEYFSETQRNKGNFPGRFSGRQFSNSRSEMNVSTLELGDSALYLCASSQGFLNTEAFFGQGTRLTVV.

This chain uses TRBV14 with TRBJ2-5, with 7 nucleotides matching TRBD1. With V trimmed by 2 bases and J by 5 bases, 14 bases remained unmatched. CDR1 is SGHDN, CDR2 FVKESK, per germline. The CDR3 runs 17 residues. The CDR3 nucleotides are TGTGCCAGCAGCCAATTCGGGGTGACAGGGAATCGGGAGACCCAGTACTTC. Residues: CASSQFGVTGNRETQYF.

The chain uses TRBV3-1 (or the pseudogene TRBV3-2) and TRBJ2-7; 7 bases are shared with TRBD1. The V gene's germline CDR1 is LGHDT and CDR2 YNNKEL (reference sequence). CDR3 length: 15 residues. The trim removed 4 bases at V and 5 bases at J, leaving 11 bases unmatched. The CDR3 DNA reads TGTGCCAGCAGCCTTATAGGGGGCGCAAAGAACGAGCAGTACTTC. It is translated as CASSLIGGAKNEQYF.

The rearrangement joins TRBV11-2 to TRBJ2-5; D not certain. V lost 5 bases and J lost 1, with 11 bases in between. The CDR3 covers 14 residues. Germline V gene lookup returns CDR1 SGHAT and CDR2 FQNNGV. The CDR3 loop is CASSRLSVQETQYF. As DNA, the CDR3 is TGTGCCAGCAGCCGTCTCAGCGTCCAAGAGACCCAGTACTTC.

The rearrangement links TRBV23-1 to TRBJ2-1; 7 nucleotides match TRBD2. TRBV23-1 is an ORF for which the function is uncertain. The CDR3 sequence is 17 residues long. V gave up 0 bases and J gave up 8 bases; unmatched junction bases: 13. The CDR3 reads CASSQSRGSSIRYEQFF. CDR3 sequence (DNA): TGCGCCAGCAGTCAATCCCGCGGGAGCTCTATTAGGTATGAGCAGTTCTTC.

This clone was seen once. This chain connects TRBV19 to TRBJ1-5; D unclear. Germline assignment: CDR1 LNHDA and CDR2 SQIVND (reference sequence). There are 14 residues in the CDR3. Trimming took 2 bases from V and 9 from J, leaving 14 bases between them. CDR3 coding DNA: TGTGCCAGTAGTATACAAGGCGCCGGAGGGCCCCAGCATTTT. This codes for CASSIQGAGGPQHF.

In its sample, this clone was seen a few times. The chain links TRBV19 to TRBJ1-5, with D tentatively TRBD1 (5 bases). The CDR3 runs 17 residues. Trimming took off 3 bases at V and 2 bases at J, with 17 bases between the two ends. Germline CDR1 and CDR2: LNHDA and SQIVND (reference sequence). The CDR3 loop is CASSILGGQGGNQPQHF. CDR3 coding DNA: TGTGCCAGTAGTATCTTGGGGGGTCAGGGTGGCAATCAGCCCCAGCATTTT.

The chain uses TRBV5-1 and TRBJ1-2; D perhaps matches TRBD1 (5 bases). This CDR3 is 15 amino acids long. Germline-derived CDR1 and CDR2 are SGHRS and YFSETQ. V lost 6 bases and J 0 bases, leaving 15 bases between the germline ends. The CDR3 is CASTSDPQANYGYTF. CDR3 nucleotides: TGCGCCAGCACCTCCGACCCACAGGCTAACTATGGCTACACCTTC.

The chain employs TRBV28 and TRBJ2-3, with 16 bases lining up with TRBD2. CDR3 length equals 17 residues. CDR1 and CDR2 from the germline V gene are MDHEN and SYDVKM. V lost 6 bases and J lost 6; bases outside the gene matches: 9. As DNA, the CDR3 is TGTGCCAGCAGCTTGGGTGGGACTAGCGGGGGGGCGGATACGCAGTATTTT. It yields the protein CASSLGGTSGGADTQYF.